What follows are 7 T cell receptor beta chains derived from one specimen sequenced in a study of radiation and T cells in renal cell carcinoma. Time point given: baseline pretreatment blood. The treatment denotes: 15 Gy SBRT to primary tumor, nephrectomy 4 weeks later. Clones were sequenced by immunoSEQ multiplex PCR, and TCRdb holds only the in-frame ones, with some missing. The table has about 150,000 clones, about 88% seen once; the top ten hold around 13%. Specimen: blood, collected from a patient whose treatment included radiotherapy and nephrectomy. These receptors were collected from a woman in her forties or fifties with renal cell carcinoma.

This sequence joins TRBV5-4 and TRBJ2-2; 8 bases agree with TRBD1. The germline CDR1 and CDR2 sequences are SGHNT and YYREEE (reference sequence). Losses at the gene ends were 3 bases for V and 0 bases for J; bases not matched to a gene: 4. This CDR3 comprises 16 residues. The CDR3 sequence: CASSSRDRSNTGELFF. CDR3 nucleotides: TGTGCCAGCAGCTCCCGGGACAGGTCGAACACCGGGGAGCTGTTTTTT. Using reference TRBV5-4 and TRBJ2-2 for the parts outside the CDR3, the full variable domain is ETGVTQSPTHLIKTRGQQVTLRCSSQSGHNTVSWYQQALGQGPQFIFQYYREEENGRGNFPPRFSGLQFPNYSSELNVNALELDDSALYLCASSSRDRSNTGELFFGEGSRLTVL.

As DNA, the CDR3 is TGCGCCAGCAGCTTGGAACTGGCGAACACTGAAGCTTTCTTT. It specifies CASSLELANTEAFF. The chain uses TRBV5-1 and TRBJ1-1, with D unresolved. The V end was cut by 0 bases, the J end by 1 base, with 7 bases between. This CDR3 is built from 14 residues. Looked up from germline, CDR1 is SGHRS and CDR2 is YFSETQ.

The chain recombines TRBV2 with TRBJ2-1, with D possibly being TRBD2 (6 bases). The germline gives CDR1 SNHLY, CDR2 FYNNEI. V lost 0 bases and J 3 bases, leaving 9 bases between the germline ends. This CDR3 region has 15 residues. Written as DNA, the CDR3 is TGTGCCAGCAGTGAAGCCAGCGGGCACTACAATGAGCAGTTCTTC. Residues: CASSEASGHYNEQFF.

The rearrangement joins TRBV2 to TRBJ2-3, with 7 bases fitting TRBD1. This CDR3 is 15 amino acids long. J lost 8 bases, V lost 6 bases, and 14 bases had no gene match. The germline V gene has CDR1 SNHLY and CDR2 FYNNEI. CDR3: CASSLDRAPGSTQYF. The CDR3 bases are TGTGCCAGCAGCCTAGACAGGGCGCCGGGGAGTACGCAGTATTTT. The complete variable domain, with remaining parts taken from reference TRBV2 and TRBJ2-3, reads EPEVTQTPSHQVTQMGQEVILRCVPISNHLYFYWYRQILGQKVEFLVSFYNNEISEKSEIFDDQFSVERPDGSNFTLKIRSTKLEDSAMYFCASSLDRAPGSTQYFGPGTRLTVL.

This chain links TRBV9 with TRBJ2-5; 13 bases agree with TRBD2. Trimming removed 3 bases from V and 3 bases from J; junction bases left unmatched: 5. This CDR3 is 16 amino acids long. From germline, CDR1 is SGDLS and CDR2 YYNGEE. Written as DNA, the CDR3 is TGTGCCAGCAGCGGGACTAGCGGGGGAATGAAAGAGACCCAGTACTTC. This sequence encodes CASSGTSGGMKETQYF.

The chain recombines TRBV14 with TRBJ1-1; D uncertain. The CDR3 consists of 15 residues. Trimming cost V 3 bases and J 0 bases, with 11 bases left between them. CDR1 and CDR2 (germline): SGHDN, FVKESK. CDR3 coding DNA: TGTGCCAGCAGCCAGATCGCGGGGTTGAACACTGAAGCTTTCTTT. Its protein is CASSQIAGLNTEAFF.

V usage is TRBV30 and J usage is TRBJ2-1; the match to TRBD2 covers 11 bases. This CDR3 contains 14 residues. CDR1 is GTSNPN, CDR2 SVGIG, per germline (reference sequence). V lost 4 bases, J lost 9 bases, and 8 bases stayed unmatched. CDR3 protein: CAWTKGLAELEQFF. The DNA for the CDR3 is TGTGCCTGGACCAAGGGACTAGCGGAACTTGAGCAGTTCTTC.